The source of this TCR beta chain is a study of regulatory T cells in long-lasting Graves disease. This clonotype was seen repeatedly, ten times or more. HTBI primers from iRepertoire and Arm-PCR of CDR3 regions yielded the TCR beta libraries. TCRdb re-called the multiplex PCR reads through MiXCR, storing one row per CDR3 protein. The data show 450,000 to 600,000 distinct CDR3 sequences, around 16% seen once. The sample's time point: newly diagnosed GD, antithyroid drugs for less than 3 months. RNA extracted from PBMCs served as the sequencing template. The guidelines of the American Thyroid Association were the basis for diagnosing Graves' disease. The CDR3 is made up of 13 amino acids. The germline V and J ends were trimmed by 8 bases and 4 bases, with 14 bases remaining between them. From germline, CDR1 is MNHNS and CDR2 SASEGT. The sample also formed part of further work on T cells in Graves' hyperthyroidism and ophthalmopathy.

The clonotype comes from a man aged 35-49 years with Graves disease. This rearrangement joins TRBV6-1 to TRBJ1-1; a weak D match, TRBD1 (6 bases). The input for sequencing was peripheral blood mononuclear cells (PBMCs), taken at new diagnosis, from a patient treated with antithyroid drugs. CDR3 loop: CASPGGGGTEAFF. In DNA, the CDR3 is TGTGCCAGCCCTGGTGGAGGGGGCACTGAAGCTTTCTTT.